This TCR beta chain emerged from a study of long-term antiretroviral therapy in people with HIV. CDR1 and CDR2 from the germline V gene are MNHEY and SMNVEV (reference sequence). V lost 6 bases and J 4 bases, leaving 10 bases between the germline ends. The CDR3 consists of 12 residues. This clone ranks as medium-sized. Its cognate antigen is unknown. Points from the study as a whole: Investigators report no available data on ART adherence, viral resistance or therapy changes. The data indicate that diversity increased after ART but remained below transplant donor controls.

The assay used was immunoSEQ (version v3.0), run at survey level. Repertoires were generated with immunoSEQ multiplex PCR, while TCRdb's copy carries only in-frame clones and drops some. The table lists 25,000 to 30,000 clones, around 83% of them singletons. Sampling of each donor yielded at least one pre-ART PBMC sample and at least two post-ART PBMC samples. This TCR derives from a man younger than 35 with HIV. The source was unsorted PBMCs, collected 0.4 years after starting antiretroviral therapy. The chain carries TRBV27 and TRBJ2-7; D is undetermined. The CDR3 protein is CASRPSVYEQYF. CDR3 sequence (DNA): TGTGCCAGCAGGCCGTCAGTTTACGAGCAGTACTTC.